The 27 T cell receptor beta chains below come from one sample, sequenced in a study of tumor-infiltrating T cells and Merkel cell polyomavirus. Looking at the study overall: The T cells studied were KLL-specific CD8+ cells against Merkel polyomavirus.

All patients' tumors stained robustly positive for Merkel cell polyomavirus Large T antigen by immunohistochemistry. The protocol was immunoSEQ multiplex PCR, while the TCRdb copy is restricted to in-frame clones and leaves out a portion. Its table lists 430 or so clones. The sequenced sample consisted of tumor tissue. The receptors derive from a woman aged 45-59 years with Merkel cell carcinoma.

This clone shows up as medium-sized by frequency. This CDR3 reads CASRPSGTYNEQFF. The part of the CDR3 DNA that was read is TGCGCCAGCCGACCTAGCGGTACCTACAATGAG. The chain has TRBV5-1 and TRBJ2-1, with 7 bases lining up with TRBD2. The observed sequence ends 3 residues before the CDR3 terminus, with the missing tail filled in from the germline J gene. The trim removed 7 bases at V and 2 bases at J, leaving 6 bases unmatched. The CDR3 totals 14 residues. Germline CDR1 reads SGHRS; CDR2 reads YFSETQ.

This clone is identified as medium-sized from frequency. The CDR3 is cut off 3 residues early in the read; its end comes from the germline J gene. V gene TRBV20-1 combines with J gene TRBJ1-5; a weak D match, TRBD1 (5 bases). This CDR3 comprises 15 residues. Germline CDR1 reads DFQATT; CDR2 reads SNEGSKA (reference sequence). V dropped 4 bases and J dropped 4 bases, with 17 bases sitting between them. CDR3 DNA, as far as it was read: TGCAGTGCTACGGGGGGACGATATAGTAATCAGCCC. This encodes CSATGGRYSNQP. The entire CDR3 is CSATGGRYSNQPQHF.

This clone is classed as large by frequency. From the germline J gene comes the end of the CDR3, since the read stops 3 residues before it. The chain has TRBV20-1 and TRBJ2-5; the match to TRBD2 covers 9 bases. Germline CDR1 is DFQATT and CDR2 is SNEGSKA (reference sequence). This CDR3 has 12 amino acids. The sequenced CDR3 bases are TGCAGCGTAGCGGGGGCAAAAGAGACC. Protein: CSVAGAKET. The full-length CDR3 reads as CSVAGAKETQYF.

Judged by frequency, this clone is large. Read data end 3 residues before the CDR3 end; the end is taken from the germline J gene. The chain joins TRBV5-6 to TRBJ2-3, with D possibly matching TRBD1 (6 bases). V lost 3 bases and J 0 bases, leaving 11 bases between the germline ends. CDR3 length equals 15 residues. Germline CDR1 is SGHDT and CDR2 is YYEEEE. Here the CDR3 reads CASSSDRFSTDTQYF. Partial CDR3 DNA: TGTGCCAGCAGCTCGGACAGATTTAGCACAGATACG.

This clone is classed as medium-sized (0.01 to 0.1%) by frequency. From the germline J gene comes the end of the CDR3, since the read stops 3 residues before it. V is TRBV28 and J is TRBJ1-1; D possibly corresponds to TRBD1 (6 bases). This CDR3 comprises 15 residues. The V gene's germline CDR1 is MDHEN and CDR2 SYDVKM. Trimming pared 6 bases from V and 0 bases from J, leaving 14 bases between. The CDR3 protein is CASRIKGGLNTEAFF. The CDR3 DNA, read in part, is TGTGCCAGCAGAATAAAAGGGGGTCTGAACACTGAA.

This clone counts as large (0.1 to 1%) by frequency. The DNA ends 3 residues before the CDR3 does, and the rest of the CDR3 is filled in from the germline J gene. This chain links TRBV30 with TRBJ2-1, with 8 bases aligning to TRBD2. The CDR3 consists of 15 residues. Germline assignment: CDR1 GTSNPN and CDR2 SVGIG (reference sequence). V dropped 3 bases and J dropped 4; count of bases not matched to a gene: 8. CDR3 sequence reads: CAWRSIRGGYNEQFF. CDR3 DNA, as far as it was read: TGTGCCTGGAGGAGTATCCGGGGGGGGTACAATGAG.

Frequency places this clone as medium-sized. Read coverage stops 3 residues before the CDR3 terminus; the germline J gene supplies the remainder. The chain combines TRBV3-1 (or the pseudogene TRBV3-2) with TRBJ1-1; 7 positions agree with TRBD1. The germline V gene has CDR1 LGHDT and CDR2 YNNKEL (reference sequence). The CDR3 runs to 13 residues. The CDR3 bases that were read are TGTGCCAGCAGCCAAGGGGGGACAGCTGGA. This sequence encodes CASSQGGTAG. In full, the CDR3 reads CASSQGGTAGAFF.

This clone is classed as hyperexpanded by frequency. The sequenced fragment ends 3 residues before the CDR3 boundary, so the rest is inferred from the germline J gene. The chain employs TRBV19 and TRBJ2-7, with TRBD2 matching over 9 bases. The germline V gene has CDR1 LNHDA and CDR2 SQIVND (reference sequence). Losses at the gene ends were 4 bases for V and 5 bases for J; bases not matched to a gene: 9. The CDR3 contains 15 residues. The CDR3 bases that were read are TGTGCCAGTAGTAACGGTGGGACTAGCTTGAACGAG. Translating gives CASSNGGTSLNE. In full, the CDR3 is CASSNGGTSLNEQYF.

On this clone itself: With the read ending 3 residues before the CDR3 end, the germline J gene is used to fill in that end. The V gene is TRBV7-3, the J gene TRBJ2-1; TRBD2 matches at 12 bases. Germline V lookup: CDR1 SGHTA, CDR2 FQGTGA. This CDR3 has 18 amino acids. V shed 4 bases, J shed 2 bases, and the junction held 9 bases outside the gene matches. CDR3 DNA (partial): TGTGCCAGCAGCTCCCCTTCGGGACTAGCGGGTCCCTACAATGAG. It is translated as CASSSPSGLAGPYNE. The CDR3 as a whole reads CASSSPSGLAGPYNEQFF.

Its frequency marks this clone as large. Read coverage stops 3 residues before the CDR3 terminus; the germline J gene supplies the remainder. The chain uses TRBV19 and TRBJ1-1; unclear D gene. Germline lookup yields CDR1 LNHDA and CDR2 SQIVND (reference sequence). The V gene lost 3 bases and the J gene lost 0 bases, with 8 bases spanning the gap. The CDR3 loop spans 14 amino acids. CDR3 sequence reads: CASSITDLNTEAFF. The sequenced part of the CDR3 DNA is TGTGCCAGTAGTATTACCGACTTGAACACTGAA.

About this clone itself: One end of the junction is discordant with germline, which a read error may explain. CDR3 bases read: TGCGCCAGCAGCCCAGCCGGGACAGGGGGTAGGGCAGAGACC. Its translation is CASSPAGTGGRAET. The whole CDR3 protein reads CASSPAGTGGRAETQYF. This chain joins TRBV4-2 and TRBJ2-5; TRBD1 aligns across 11 bases. The read finishes 3 residues shy of the CDR3 end, and the germline J gene is used to complete it. CDR1 and CDR2 from the germline V gene are LGHNA and YNFKEQ. The CDR3 contains 17 residues.

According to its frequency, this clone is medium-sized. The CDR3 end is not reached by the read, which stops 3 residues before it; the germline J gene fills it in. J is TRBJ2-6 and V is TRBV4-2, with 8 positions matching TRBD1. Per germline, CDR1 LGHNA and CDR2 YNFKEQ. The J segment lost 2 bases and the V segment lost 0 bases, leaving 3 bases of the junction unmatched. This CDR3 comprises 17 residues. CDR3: CASSQEQGGTGANVLTF. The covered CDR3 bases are TGTGCCAGCAGCCAAGAACAGGGGGGAACTGGGGCCAACGTC.

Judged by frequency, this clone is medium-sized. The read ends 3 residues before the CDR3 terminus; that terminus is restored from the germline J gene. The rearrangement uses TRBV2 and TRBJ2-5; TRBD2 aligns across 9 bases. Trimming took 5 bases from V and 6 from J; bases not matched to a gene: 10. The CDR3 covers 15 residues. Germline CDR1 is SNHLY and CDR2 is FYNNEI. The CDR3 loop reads CASSPGGSGGKTQYF. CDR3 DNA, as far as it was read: TGTGCCAGCAGTCCCGGGGGTAGCGGGGGTAAGACC.

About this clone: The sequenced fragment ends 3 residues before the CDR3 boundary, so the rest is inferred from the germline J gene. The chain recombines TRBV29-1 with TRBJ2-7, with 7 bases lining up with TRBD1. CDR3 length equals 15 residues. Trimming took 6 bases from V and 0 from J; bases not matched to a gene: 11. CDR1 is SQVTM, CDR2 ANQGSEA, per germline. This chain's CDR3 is CSVALRGDSSYEQYF. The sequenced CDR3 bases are TGCAGCGTCGCCCTCCGAGGGGACAGCTCCTACGAG.

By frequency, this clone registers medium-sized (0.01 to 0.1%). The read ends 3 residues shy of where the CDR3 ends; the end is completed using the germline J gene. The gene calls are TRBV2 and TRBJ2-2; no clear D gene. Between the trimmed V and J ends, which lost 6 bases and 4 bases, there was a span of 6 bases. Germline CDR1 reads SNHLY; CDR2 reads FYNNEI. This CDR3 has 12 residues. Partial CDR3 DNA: TGTGCCAGCAGAGAGGTCACCGGGGAG. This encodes CASREVTGE. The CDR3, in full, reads CASREVTGELFF.

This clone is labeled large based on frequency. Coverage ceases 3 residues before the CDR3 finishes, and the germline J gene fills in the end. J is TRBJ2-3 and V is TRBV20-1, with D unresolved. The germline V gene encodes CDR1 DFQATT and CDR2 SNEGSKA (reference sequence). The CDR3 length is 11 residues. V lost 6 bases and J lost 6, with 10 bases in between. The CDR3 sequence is CSAFFGDTQYF. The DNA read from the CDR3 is TGCAGTGCGTTTTTCGGGGATACG.

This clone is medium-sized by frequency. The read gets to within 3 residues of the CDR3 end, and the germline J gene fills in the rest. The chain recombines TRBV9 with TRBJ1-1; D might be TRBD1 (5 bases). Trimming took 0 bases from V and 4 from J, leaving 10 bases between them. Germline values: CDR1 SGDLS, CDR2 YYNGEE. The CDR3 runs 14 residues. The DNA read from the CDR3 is TGTGCCAGCAGCGTAGTTCCAGGGTCCACTGAA. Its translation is CASSVVPGSTE. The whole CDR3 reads CASSVVPGSTEAFF.

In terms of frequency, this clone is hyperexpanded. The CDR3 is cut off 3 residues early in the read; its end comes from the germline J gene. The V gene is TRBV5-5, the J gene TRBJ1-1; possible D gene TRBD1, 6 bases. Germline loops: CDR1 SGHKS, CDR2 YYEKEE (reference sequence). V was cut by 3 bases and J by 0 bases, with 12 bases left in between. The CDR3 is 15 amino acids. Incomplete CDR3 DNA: TGTGCCAGCAGCTCAGGGGTCTTCATGAACACTGAA. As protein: CASSSGVFMNTE. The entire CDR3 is CASSSGVFMNTEAFF. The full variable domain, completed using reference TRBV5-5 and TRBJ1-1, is DAGVTQSPTHLIKTRGQQVTLRCSPISGHKSVSWYQQVLGQGPQFIFQYYEKEERGRGNFPDRFSARQFPNYSSELNVNALLLGDSALYLCASSSGVFMNTEAFFGQGTRLTVV.

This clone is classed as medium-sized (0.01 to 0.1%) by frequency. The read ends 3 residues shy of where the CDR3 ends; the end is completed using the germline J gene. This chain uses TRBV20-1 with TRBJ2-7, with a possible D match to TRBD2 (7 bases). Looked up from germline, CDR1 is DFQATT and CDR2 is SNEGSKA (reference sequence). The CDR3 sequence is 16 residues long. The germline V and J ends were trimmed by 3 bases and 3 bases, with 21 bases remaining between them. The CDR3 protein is CSASGGGGGWNYEQYF. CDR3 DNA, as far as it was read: TGCAGTGCTAGTGGGGGCGGGGGCGGTTGGAACTACGAG.

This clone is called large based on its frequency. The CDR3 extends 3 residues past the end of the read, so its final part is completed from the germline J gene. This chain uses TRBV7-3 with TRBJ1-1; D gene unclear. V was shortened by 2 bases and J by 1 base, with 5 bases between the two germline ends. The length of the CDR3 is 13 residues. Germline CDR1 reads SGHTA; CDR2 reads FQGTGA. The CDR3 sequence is CASSLSRNTEAFF. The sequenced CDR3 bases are TGTGCCAGCAGCTTATCCAGGAACACTGAA.

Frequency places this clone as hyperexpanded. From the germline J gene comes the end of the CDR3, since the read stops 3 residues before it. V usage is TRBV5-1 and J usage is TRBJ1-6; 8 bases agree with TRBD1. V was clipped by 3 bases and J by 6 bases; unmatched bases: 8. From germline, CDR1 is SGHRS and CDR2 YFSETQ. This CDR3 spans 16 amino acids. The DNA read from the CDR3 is TGCGCCAGCAGCTCCGGACAGGGTTTCGGTAATTCACCC. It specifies CASSSGQGFGNSP. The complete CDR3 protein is CASSSGQGFGNSPLHF.

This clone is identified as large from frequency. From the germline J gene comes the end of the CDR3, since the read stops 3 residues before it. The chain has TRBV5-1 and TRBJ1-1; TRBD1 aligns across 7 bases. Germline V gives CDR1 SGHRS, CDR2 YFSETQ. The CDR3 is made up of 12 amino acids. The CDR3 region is CASSTTGSEAFF. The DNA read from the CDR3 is TGCGCCAGCAGCACGACAGGGAGTGAG.

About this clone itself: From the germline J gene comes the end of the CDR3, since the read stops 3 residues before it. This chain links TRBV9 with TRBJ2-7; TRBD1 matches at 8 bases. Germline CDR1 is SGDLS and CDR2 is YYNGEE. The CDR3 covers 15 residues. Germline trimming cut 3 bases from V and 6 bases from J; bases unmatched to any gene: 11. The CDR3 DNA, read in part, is TGTGCCAGCAGCGGCGGGACAGGCTTTAAGGTCGAG. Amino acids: CASSGGTGFKVE. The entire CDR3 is CASSGGTGFKVEQYF. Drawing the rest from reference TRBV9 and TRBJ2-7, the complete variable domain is DSGVTQTPKHLITATGQRVTLRCSPRSGDLSVYWYQQSLDQGLQFLIQYYNGEERAKGNILERFSAQQFPDLHSELNLSSLELGDSALYFCASSGGTGFKVEQYFGPGTRLTVT.

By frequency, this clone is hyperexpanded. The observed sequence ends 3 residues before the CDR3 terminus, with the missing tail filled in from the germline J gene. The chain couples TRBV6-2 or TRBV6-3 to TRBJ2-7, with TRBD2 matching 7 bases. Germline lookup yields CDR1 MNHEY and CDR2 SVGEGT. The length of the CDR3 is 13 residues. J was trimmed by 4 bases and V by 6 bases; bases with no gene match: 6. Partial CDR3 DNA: TGTGCCAGCAGCCTTGGGGGACTATACGAG. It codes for CASSLGGLYE. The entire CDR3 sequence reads CASSLGGLYEQYF.

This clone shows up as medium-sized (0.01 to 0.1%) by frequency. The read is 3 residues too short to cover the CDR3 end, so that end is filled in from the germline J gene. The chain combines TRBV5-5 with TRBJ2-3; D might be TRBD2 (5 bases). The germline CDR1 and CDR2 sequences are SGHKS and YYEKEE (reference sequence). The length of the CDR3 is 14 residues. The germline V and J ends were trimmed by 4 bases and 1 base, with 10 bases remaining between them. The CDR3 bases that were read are TGTGCCAGCAGCGAGGGCTACCGCACAGATACG. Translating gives CASSEGYRTDT. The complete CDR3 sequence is CASSEGYRTDTQYF.

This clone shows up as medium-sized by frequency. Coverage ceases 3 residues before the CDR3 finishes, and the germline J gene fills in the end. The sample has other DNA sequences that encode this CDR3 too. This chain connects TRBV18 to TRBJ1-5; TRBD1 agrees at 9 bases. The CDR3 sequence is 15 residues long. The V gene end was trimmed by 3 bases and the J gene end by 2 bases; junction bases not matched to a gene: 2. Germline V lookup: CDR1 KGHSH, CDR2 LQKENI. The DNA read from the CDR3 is TGTGCCAGCTCACCCGACAGGGGGGGCAATCAGCCC. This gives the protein CASSPDRGGNQP. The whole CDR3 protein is CASSPDRGGNQPQHF.

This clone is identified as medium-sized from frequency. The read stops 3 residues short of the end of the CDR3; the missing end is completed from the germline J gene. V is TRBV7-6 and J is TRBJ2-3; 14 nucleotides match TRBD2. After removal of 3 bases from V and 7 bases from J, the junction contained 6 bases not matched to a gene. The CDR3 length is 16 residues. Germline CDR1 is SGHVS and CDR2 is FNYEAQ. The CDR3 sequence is CASSFGLAGGVNTQYF. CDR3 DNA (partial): TGTGCCAGCAGCTTTGGACTAGCGGGAGGAGTTAATACG.